Given below is one TCR beta chain in context. Only in-frame clones appear in the TCRdb table, and some are missing; sequencing was by immunoSEQ multiplex PCR. Counted here are about 160,000 clones, about 85% occurring once; the ten biggest clones make up 1% to 1.5%. V shed 5 bases and J 9 bases; nucleotides not matched to a gene: 9. There are 15 residues in the CDR3. CDR1 and CDR2 (germline): SGHTA, FQGTGA. These data are taken from a study of blood T cell repertoires in COVID-19. For the study at large: T cells, B-cell-depleted T cells, or PBMCs provided the cDNA or gDNA that served as material.

Sequences were obtained from peripheral blood. This chain connects TRBV7-3 to TRBJ2-1, with 11 nucleotides matching TRBD2. The source of this sequence is a man between 60 and 75 years old who had recovered from COVID-19. CDR3 in DNA: TGTGCCAGCAGCCGAGACCCCGGGACTAGCGGTGAGCAGTTCTTC. Translating gives CASSRDPGTSGEQFF.